Here is one TCR beta chain with its context. The source of the sample is a study of brain T cells in children with intractable seizures. The table came from immunoSEQ multiplex PCR; TCRdb's copy has only in-frame clones and leaves some out. Among about 41,000 clones listed, approximately 92% were seen once. Trimming cost V 2 bases and J 4 bases; bases outside gene matches: 7. The germline gives CDR1 MNHEY, CDR2 SMNVEV (reference sequence). CDR3 length: 16 residues. The chain is built from TRBV27 and TRBJ2-1; 8 positions match TRBD2. The sample consisted of peripheral blood, taken at surgery. The receptor's source is a girl under 10 years old with tuberous sclerosis and intractable seizures. The CDR3 sequence: CASSLLPSGSYNEQFF. For the CDR3, the DNA is TGTGCCAGCAGTTTACTTCCTAGCGGGTCTTACAATGAGCAGTTCTTC.